This T cell receptor beta chain is from a study of T cells in Graves' hyperthyroidism and ophthalmopathy. The study's findings and limits: Blood held most thyroid clonotypes expanded above 0.001 frequency.

This clonotype was counted ten times or more. Antigen: not known. Germline-derived CDR1 and CDR2 are MNHEY and SVGAGI. V lost 8 bases, J lost 2 bases, and 12 bases lay in between. This CDR3 contains 13 residues. Researchers took RNA transcripts and amplified the TCR beta CDR3 regions from them. RT-PCR in the first round (using the HTBI primer set) targeted the TCR CDR3. TCRdb redid the calling of the multiplex PCR reads with MiXCR, one entry per CDR3 protein. The sample records over 500,000 distinct CDR3 sequences, 40% to 50% being singletons. This sequence was found in an adult woman with Graves' disease, either hyperthyroidism or ophthalmopathy (not recorded which). The chain combines TRBV6-5 with TRBJ1-1; D uncertain. The sequenced material came from peripheral blood or thyroid tissue (not recorded which). The CDR3 region has the DNA TGTGCCAGCCTCGTAGGGCAAAACACTGAAGCTTTCTTT. It yields the protein CASLVGQNTEAFF.